The rows below give T cell receptor beta chains drawn from one sample of a study of blood T cell repertoires in COVID-19. Libraries were prepared by immunoSEQ multiplex PCR; TCRdb keeps only in-frame clonotypes and omits some of them. The table shows about 58,000 clones, with around 85% occurring only once. Material for sequencing was peripheral blood. These receptors came from a woman between 70 and 85 years old with active COVID-19. Each CDR3 is given with its conserved first and last residue. D genes are given only for firm matches. Size tells how often a clone was seen (once, few, many) or the class of an expanded clone, and some rows leave it out.

j_call v_call d_call clone_size cdr3_nt cdr3_aa
TRBJ2-1 TRBV15 TRBD2 once TGTGCCACCAGCAGAGAGGGGTCAGAACGACTAGCGGGAGTATTTAATGAGCAGTTCTTC CATSREGSERLAGVFNEQFF
TRBJ2-7 TRBV11-2 TRBD2 NA TGTGCCAGCAGTCCCGTTTTAGCGGGGACCTACGAGCAGTACTTC CASSPVLAGTYEQYF
TRBJ2-1 TRBV5-6 TRBD2 NA TGTGCCAGCAGCTTGCTCGCTAGCGGGAGTGATGAGCAGTTCTTC CASSLLASGSDEQFF
TRBJ2-7 TRBV4-1 NA NA TGCGCCAGCGGTACATCCTACGAGCAGTACTTC CASGTSYEQYF
TRBJ2-5 TRBV20-1 TRBD1 NA TGCAGTGCTAGTAGCCCCGGGACAGGGGGCGAGACCCAGTACTTC CSASSPGTGGETQYF
TRBJ1-5 TRBV5-6 TRBD1 NA TGTGCCAGCAGCTCGACAGGGGTGCAGCCCCAGCATTTT CASSSTGVQPQHF
TRBJ1-3 TRBV19 TRBD1 NA TGTGCCAGTAGCTGGACAGGGCCTGGAAACACCATATATTTT CASSWTGPGNTIYF
TRBJ2-7 TRBV5-1 NA NA TGCGCCAGCAGCTTGGTTCCTAGCGACCCCTACGAGCAGTACTTC CASSLVPSDPYEQYF
TRBJ1-2 TRBV7-2 TRBD1 NA TGTGCCAGCAGCTTAGAGTCGGGACAGGACTATGGCTACACCTTC CASSLESGQDYGYTF
TRBJ2-2 TRBV7-9 TRBD2 NA TGTGCCAGCAGCTTACGAGGACTAGCCGGGGAGCTGTTTTTT CASSLRGLAGELFF
TRBJ2-6 TRBV18 TRBD1 NA TGTGCCAGCTCACGACAGGGGGCGTCTGGGGCCAACGTCCTGACTTTC CASSRQGASGANVLTF